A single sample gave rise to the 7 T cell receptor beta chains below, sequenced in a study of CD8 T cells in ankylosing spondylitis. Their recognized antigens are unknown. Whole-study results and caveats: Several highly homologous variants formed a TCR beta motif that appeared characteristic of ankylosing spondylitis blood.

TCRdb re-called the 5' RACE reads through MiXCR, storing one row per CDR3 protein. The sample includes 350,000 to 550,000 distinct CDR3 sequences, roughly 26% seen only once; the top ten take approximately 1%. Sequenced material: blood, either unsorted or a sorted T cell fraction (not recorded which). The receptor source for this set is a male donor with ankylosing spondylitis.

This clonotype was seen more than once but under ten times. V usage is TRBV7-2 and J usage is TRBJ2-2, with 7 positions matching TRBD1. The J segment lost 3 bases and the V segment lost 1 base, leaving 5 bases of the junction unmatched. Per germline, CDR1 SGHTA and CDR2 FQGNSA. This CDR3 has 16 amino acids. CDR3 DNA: TGTGCCAGCAGCTTAGGAGGGGGCTTTGACACCGGGGAGCTGTTTTTT. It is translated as CASSLGGGFDTGELFF.

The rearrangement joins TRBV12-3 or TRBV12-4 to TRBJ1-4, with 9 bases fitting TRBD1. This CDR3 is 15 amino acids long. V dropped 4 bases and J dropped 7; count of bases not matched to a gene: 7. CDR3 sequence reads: CASSSRTGESEKLFF. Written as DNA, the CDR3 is TGTGCCAGCAGTTCAAGGACAGGGGAGAGTGAAAAACTGTTTTTT.

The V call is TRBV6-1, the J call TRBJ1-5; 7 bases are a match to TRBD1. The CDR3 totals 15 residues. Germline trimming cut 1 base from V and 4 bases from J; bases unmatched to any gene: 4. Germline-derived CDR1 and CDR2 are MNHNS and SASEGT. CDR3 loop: CASSEGQGSNQPQHF. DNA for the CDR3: TGTGCCAGCAGTGAAGGACAGGGAAGTAATCAGCCCCAGCATTTT.

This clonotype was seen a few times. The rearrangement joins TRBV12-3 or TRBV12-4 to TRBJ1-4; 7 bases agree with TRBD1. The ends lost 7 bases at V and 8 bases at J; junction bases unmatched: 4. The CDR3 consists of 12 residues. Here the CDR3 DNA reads TGTGCCAGCACAAACAGGGGAGAAAAACTGTTTTTT. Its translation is CASTNRGEKLFF.

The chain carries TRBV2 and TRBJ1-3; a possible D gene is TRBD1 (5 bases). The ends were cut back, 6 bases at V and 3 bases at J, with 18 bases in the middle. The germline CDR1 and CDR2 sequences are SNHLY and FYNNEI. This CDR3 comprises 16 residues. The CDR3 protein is CASSRMGRQRGNTIYF. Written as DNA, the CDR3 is TGTGCCAGCAGCCGGATGGGGAGACAGCGTGGAAACACCATATATTTT.

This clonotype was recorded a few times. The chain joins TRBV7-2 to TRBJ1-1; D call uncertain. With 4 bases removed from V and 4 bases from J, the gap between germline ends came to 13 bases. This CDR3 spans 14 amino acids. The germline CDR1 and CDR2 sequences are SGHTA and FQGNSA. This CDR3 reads CASSSKTITTEAFF. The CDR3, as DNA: TGTGCCAGCAGCTCAAAGACAATCACCACTGAAGCTTTCTTT.

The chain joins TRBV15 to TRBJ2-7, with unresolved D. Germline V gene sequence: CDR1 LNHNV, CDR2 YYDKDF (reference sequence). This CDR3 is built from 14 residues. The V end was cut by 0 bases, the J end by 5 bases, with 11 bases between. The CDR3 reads CATSREPLLDEQYF. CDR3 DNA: TGTGCCACCAGCAGAGAGCCCCTCTTGGACGAGCAGTACTTC.